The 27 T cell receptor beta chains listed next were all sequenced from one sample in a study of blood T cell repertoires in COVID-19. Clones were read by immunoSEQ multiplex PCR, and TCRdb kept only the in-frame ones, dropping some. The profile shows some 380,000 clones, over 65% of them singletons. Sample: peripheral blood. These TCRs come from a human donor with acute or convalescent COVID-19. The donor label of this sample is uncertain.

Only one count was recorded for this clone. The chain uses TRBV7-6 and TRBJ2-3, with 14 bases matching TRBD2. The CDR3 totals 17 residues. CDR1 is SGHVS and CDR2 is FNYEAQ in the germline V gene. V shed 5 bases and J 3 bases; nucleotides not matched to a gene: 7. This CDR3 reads CASSPRLAGGLTDTQYF. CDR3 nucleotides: TGTGCCAGCAGCCCGCGACTAGCGGGGGGGCTTACAGATACGCAGTATTTT.

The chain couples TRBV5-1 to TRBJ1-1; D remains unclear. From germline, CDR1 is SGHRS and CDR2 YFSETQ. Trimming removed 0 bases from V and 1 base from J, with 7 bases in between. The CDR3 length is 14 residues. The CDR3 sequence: CASSLGHTNTEAFF. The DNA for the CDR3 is TGCGCCAGCAGCTTGGGGCATACGAACACTGAAGCTTTCTTT.

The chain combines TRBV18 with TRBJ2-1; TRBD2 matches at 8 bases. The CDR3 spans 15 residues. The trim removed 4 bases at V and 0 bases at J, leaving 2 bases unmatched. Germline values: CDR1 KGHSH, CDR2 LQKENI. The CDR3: CASSRGLGSYNEQFF. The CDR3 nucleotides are TGTGCCAGCTCACGGGGACTAGGCTCCTACAATGAGCAGTTCTTC.

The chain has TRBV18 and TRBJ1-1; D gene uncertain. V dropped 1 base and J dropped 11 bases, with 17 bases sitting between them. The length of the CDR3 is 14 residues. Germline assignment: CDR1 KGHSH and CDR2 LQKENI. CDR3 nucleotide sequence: TGTGCCAGCTCACCACAGAACCTTCCAGGATACGCTTTCTTT. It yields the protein CASSPQNLPGYAFF. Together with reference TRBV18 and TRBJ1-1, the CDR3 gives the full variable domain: NAGVMQNPRHLVRRRGQEARLRCSPMKGHSHVYWYRQLPEEGLKFMVYLQKENIIDESGMPKERFSAEFPKEGPSILRIQQVVRGDSAAYFCASSPQNLPGYAFFGQGTRLTVV.

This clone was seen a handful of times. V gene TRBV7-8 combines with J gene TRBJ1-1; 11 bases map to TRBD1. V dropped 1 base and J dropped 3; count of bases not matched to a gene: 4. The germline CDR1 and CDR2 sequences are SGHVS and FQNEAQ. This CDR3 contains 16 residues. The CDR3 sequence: CASSLEPGQGDTEAFF. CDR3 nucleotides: TGTGCCAGCAGCTTAGAGCCGGGACAGGGGGACACTGAAGCTTTCTTT.

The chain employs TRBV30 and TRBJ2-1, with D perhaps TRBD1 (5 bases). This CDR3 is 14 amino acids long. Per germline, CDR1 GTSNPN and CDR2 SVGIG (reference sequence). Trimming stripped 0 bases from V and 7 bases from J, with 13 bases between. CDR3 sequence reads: CAWSVQDFGNEQFF. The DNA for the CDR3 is TGTGCCTGGAGTGTACAGGATTTTGGGAATGAGCAGTTCTTC. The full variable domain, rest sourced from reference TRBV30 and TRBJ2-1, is SQTIHQWPATLVQPVGSPLSLECTVEGTSNPNLYWYRQAAGRGLQLLFYSVGIGQISSEVPQNLSASRPQDRQFILSSKKLLLSDSGFYLCAWSVQDFGNEQFFGPGTRLTVL.

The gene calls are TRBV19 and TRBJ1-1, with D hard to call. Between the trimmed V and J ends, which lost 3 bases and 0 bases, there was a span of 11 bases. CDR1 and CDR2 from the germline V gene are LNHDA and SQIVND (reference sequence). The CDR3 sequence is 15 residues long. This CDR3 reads CASSIGLRMNTEAFF. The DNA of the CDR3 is TGTGCCAGTAGTATTGGGTTGCGGATGAACACTGAAGCTTTCTTT.

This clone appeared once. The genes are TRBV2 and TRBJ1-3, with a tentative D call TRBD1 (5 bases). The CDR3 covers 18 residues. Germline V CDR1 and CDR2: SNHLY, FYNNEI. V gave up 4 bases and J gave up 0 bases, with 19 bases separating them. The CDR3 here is CASSGGVGIRDSGNTIYF. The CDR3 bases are TGTGCCAGCAGTGGGGGGGTAGGGATACGGGACTCTGGAAACACCATATATTTT.

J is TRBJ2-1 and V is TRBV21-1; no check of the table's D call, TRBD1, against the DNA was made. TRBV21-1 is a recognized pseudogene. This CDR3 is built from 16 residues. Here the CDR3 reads CASSKQKRQANNEQFF. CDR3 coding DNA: TGTGCCAGCAGCAAACAGAAGAGACAGGCGAACAATGAGCAGTTCTTC.

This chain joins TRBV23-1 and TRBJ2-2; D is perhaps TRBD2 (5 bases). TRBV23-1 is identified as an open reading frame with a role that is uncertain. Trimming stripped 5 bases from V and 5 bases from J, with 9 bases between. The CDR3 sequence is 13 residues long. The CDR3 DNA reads TGCGCCAGCAGTAGGAGGAAAACCGGGGAGCTGTTTTTT. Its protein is CASSRRKTGELFF.

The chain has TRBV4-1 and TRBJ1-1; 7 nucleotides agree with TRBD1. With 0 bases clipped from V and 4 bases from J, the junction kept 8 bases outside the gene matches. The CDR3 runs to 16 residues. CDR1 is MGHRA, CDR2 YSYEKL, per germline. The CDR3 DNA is TGCGCCAGCAGCCAAGATGGGGGACAGTGGGGCACTGAAGCTTTCTTT. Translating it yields CASSQDGGQWGTEAFF.

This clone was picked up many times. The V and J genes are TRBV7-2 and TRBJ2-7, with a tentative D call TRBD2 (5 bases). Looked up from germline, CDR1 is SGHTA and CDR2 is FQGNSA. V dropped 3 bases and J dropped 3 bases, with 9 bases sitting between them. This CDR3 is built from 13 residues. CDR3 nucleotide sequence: TGTGCCAGCAGCTTCGGACTGAACTACGAGCAGTACTTC. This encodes CASSFGLNYEQYF. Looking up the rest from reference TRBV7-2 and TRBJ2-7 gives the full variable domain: GAGVSQSPSNKVTEKGKDVELRCDPISGHTALYWYRQSLGQGLEFLIYFQGNSAPDKSGLPSDRFSAERTGGSVSTLTIQRTQQEDSAVYLCASSFGLNYEQYFGPGTRLTVT.

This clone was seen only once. The CDR3 is CASSPRPAGEQYF. In DNA, the CDR3 is TGTGCCAGCAGTCCCAGGCCGGCAGGCGAGCAGTACTTC. The chain combines TRBV12-3 or TRBV12-4 with TRBJ2-7, with D hard to call. With 5 bases removed from V and 6 bases from J, the gap between germline ends came to 14 bases. CDR3 length: 13 residues.

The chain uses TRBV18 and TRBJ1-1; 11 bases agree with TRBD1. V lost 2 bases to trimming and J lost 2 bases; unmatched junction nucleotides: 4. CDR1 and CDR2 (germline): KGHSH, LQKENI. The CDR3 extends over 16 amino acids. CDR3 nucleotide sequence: TGTGCCAGCTCACCAGGGACAGGGGGGTTAAACACTGAAGCTTTCTTT. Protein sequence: CASSPGTGGLNTEAFF.

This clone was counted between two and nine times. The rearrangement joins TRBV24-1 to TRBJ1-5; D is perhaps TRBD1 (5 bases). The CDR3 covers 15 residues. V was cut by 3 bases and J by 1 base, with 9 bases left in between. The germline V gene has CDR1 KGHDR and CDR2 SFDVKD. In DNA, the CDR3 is TGTGCCACCAGTGATACGGGGGGAAGCAATCAGCCCCAGCATTTT. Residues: CATSDTGGSNQPQHF.

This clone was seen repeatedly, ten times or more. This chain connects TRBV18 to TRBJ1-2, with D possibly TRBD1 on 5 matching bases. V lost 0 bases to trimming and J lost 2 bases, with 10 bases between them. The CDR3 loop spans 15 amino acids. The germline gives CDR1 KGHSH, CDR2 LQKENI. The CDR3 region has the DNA TGTGCCAGCTCACCACCCTCAGGGCCGAACTATGGCTACACCTTC. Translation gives CASSPPSGPNYGYTF. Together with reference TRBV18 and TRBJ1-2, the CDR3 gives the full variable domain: NAGVMQNPRHLVRRRGQEARLRCSPMKGHSHVYWYRQLPEEGLKFMVYLQKENIIDESGMPKERFSAEFPKEGPSILRIQQVVRGDSAAYFCASSPPSGPNYGYTFGSGTRLTVV.

The CDR3 protein is CASAELYEQYF. The DNA of the CDR3 is TGTGCCAGCGCCGAGCTCTACGAGCAGTACTTC. This chain links TRBV12-3 or TRBV12-4 with TRBJ2-7; no definite D call. The ends were cut back, 8 bases at V and 3 bases at J, with 8 bases in the middle. The CDR3 is 11 amino acids.

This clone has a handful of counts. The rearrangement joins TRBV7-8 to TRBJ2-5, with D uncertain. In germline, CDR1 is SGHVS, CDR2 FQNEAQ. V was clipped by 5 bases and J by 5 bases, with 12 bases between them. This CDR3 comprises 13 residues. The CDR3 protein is CASSPPVWETQYF. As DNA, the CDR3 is TGTGCCAGCAGCCCCCCGGTTTGGGAGACCCAGTACTTC.

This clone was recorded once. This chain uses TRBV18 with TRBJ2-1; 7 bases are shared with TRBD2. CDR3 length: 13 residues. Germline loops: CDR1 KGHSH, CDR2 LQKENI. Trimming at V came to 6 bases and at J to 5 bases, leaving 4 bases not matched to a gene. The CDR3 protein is CASSGTINNEQFF. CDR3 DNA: TGTGCCAGCTCCGGGACTATAAACAATGAGCAGTTCTTC.

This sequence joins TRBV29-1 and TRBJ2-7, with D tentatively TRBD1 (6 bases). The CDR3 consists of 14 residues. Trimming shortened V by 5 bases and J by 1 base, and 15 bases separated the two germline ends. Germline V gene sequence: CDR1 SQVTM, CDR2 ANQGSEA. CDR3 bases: TGCAGCGTTCGTACATCGACAGGATCCTACGAGCAGTACTTC. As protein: CSVRTSTGSYEQYF.

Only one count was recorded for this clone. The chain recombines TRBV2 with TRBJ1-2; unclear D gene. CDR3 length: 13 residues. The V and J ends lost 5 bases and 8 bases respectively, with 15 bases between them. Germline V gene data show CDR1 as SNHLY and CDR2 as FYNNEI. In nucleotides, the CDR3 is TGTGCCAGCAGTAAACTCAACGACGGGGGCTACACCTTC. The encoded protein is CASSKLNDGGYTF.

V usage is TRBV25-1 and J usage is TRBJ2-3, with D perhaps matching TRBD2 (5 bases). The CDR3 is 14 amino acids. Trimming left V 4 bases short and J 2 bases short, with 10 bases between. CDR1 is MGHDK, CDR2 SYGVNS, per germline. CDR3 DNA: TGTGCCAGCAGTGTTACGGGAACCACAGATACGCAGTATTTT. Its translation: CASSVTGTTDTQYF.

The CDR3 nucleotides read TGTGCCAGTAGGAAAGGGAGGACGAGTGAAAAACTGTTTTTT. It yields the protein CASRKGRTSEKLFF. The V gene is TRBV19, the J gene TRBJ1-4; D call uncertain. The CDR3 is 14 amino acids. Germline CDR1 is LNHDA and CDR2 is SQIVND (reference sequence). The ends were cut back, 6 bases at V and 7 bases at J, with 15 bases in the middle. The whole variable domain, remainder taken from reference TRBV19 and TRBJ1-4, is DGGITQSPKYLFRKEGQNVTLSCEQNLNHDAMYWYRQDPGQGLRLIYYSQIVNDFQKGDIAEGYSVSREKKESFPLTVTSAQKNPTAFYLCASRKGRTSEKLFFGSGTQLSVL.

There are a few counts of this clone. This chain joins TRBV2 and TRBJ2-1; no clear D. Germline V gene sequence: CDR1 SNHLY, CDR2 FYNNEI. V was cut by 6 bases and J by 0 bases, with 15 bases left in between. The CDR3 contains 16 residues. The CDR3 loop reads CASRRRFSSSYNEQFF. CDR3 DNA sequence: TGTGCCAGCAGGCGCCGTTTTAGTAGCTCCTACAATGAGCAGTTCTTC.

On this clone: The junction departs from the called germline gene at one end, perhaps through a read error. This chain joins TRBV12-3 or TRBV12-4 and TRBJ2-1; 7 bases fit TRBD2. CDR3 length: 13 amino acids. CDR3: CASSVRTSSGELF. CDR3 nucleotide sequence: TGTGCCAGCAGTGTCAGGACTAGTTCGGGGGAACTCTTC.

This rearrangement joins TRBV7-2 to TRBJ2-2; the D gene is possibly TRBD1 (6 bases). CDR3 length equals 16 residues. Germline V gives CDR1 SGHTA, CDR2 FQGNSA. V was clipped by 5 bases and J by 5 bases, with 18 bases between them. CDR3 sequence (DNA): TGTGCCAGCAGCCCCAGAGACAGGCCGAGGACCGGGGAGCTGTTTTTT. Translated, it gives CASSPRDRPRTGELFF.

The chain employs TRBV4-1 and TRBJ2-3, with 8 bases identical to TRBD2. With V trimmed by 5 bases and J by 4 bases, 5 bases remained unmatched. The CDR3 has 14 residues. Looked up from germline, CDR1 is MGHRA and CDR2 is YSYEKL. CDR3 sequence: CASSYSGRSDTQYF. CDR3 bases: TGCGCCAGCAGCTACAGCGGGAGATCAGATACGCAGTATTTT.